This T cell receptor (beta chain) emerged from a study of blood T cell repertoires in COVID-19. Study-wide context: Sample material is recorded as cDNA or gDNA derived from T cells, B-cell-depleted T cells, or PBMCs.

Participants spanned ages about 18 to 100 years and resided in some 22 US areas. Donors in Cohort 3 who had recovered were those with two negative PCRs, healthcare professional clearance, or resolution of their symptoms. Sequenced by immunoSEQ multiplex PCR; TCRdb stores in-frame clones only, minus some. The data show hundreds of thousands of clones, with approximately 90% seen just once and about 8.9% held by the top ten. This clone was picked up a small number of times. V lost 2 bases, J lost 7 bases, and 9 bases stayed unmatched. CDR3 size: 17 residues. Germline values: CDR1 MDHEN, CDR2 SYDVKM. This TCR derives from a woman aged 18 to 35 who had recovered from COVID-19. Material for sequencing was PBMCs or T cells enriched from blood (not recorded which). The chain couples TRBV28 to TRBJ1-6; 9 nucleotides align to TRBD1. The CDR3 region is CASSLTKGTGRNSPLHF. CDR3 DNA: TGTGCCAGCAGTTTAACTAAGGGGACAGGGCGGAATTCACCCCTCCACTTT.